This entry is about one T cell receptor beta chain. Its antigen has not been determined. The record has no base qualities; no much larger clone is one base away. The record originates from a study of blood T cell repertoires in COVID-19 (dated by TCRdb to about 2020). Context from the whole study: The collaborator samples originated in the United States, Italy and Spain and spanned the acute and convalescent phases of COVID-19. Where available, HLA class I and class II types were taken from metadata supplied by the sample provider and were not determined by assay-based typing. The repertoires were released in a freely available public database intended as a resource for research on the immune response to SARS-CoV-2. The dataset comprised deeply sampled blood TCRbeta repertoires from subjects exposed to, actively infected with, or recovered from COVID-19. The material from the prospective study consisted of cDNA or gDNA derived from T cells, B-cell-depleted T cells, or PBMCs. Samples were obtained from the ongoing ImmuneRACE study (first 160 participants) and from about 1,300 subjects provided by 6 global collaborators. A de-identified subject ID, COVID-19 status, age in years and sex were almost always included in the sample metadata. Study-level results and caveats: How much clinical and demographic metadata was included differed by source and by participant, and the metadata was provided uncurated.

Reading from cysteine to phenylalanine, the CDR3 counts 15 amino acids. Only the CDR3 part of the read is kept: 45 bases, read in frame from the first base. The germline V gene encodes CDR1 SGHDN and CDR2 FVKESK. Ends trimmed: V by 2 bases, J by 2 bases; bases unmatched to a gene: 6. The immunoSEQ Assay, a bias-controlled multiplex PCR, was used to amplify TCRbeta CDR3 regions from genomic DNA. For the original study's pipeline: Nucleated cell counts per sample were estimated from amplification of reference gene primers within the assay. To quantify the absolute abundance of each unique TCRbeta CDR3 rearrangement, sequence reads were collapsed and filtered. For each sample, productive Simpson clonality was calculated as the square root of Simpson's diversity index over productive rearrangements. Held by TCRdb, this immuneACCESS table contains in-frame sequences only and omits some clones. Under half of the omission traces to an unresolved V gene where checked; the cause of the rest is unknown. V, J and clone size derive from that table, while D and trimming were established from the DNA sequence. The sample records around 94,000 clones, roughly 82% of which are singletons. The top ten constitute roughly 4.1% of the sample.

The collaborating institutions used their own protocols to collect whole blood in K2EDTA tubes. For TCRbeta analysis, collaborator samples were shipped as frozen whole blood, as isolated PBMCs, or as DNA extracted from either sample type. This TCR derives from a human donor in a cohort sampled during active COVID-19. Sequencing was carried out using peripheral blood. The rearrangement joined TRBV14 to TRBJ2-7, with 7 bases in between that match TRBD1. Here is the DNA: TGTGCCAGCAGCCAACCAGACCAGGGGGCCTACGAGCAGTACTTC. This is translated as CASSQPDQGAYEQYF.